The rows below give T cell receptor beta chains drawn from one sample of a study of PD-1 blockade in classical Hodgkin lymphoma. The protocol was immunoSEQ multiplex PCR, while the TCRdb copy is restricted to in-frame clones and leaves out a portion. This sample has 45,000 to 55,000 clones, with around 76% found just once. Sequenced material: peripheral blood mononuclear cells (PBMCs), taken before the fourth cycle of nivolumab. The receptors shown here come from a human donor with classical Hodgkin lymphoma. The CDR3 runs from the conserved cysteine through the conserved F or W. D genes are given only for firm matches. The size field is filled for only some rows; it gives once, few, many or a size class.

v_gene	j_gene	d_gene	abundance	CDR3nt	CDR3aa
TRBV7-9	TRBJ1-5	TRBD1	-	TGTGCCAGCAGCTGGACAGGTAGAGGCAATCAGCCCCAGCATTTT	CASSWTGRGNQPQHF
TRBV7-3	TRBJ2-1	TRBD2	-	TGTGCCAGCAGCTTAAGGTTAGCGGGTGCCTACAATGAGCAGTTCTTC	CASSLRLAGAYNEQFF
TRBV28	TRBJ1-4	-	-	TGTGCCAGCAGGTCGATCGAAAAACTGTTTTTT	CASRSIEKLFF
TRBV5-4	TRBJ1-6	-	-	TGTGCCAGCAGCTTGATCCTGGAGGGGAATTCACCCCTCCACTTT	CASSLILEGNSPLHF
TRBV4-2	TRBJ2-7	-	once	TGTGCCAGCAGCCAAGATGGAATAGAGAAGACCTACGAGCAGTACTTC	CASSQDGIEKTYEQYF
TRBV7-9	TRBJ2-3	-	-	TGTGCCAGCAGCCCGGGCGGTAGCACAGATACGCAGTATTTT	CASSPGGSTDTQYF
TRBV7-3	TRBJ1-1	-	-	TGTGCCAGCGCCGCGGGGGGCGGCGGTAAAGCTTTCTTT	CASAAGGGGKAFF
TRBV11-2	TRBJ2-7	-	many	TGTGCCAGCAGCTATAGACAGAGAAGCTCCTACGAGCAGTACTTC	CASSYRQRSSYEQYF
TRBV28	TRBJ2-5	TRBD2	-	TGTGCCAGCAGTCGGGAGGCTAGCGGGAGGGCGGGGGAGACCCAGTACTTC	CASSREASGRAGETQYF
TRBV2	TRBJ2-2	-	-	TGTGCCAGCTGCGCGGGCCGGGACACCGGGGAGCTGTTTTTT	CASCAGRDTGELFF
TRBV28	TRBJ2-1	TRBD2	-	TGTGCCAGCAGCCGGAGCGGGAGTGGATACAATGAGCAGTTCTTC	CASSRSGSGYNEQFF
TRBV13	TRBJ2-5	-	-	TGTGCCAGCAGCTTATGGGGGAGAGAGACCCAGTACTTC	CASSLWGRETQYF
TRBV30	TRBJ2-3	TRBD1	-	TGTGCCTGGCACAGGGGGCTTATTGATACGCAGTATTTT	CAWHRGLIDTQYF
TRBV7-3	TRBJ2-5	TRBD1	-	TGTGCCAGCAGCTTAACCGGGACAGGGAAAGAGACCCAGTACTTC	CASSLTGTGKETQYF
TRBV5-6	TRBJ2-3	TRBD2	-	TGTGCCAGCAGCTTGGGATCCGGGACTAGAGCAGATACGCAGTATTTT	CASSLGSGTRADTQYF
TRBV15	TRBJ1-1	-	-	TGTGCCACCAGCAGGGGGTATACTGAAGCTTTCTTT	CATSRGYTEAFF
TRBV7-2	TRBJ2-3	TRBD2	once	TGTGCCAGCAGCTCCAGGACTAGCGGGATCCCAGATACGCAGTATTTT	CASSSRTSGIPDTQYF
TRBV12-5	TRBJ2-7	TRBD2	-	TGTGCTAGTGGTTTGGGCCTCGGAACTAGCGACGGTTACGAGCAGTACTTC	CASGLGLGTSDGYEQYF
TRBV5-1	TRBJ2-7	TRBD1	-	TGCGCCAGCAGCTTGTTGCCGGGACAGGGGCCCGAGCAGTACTTC	CASSLLPGQGPEQYF
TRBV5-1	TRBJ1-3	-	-	TGCGCCAGCCGGGAACAAAGCTACTCTGGAAACACCATATATTTT	CASREQSYSGNTIYF
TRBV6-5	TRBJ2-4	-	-	TGTGCCAGCAGTCGACCTGGGGGGCTGGTGAACATTCAGTACTTC	CASSRPGGLVNIQYF
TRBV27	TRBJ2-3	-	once	TGTGCCAGCAGTTTTTCAGATACGCAGTATTTT	CASSFSDTQYF
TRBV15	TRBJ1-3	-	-	TGTGCCACCAGCAGAGATTTAGCCTCTCTTTCTGGAAACACCATATATTTT	CATSRDLASLSGNTIYF
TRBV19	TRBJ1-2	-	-	TGTGCCAGTAATCCCCCCGGCTATGGCTACACCTTC	CASNPPGYGYTF
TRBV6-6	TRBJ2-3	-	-	TGTGCCAGCAGTCTCACTGGCCCGGATACGCAGTATTTT	CASSLTGPDTQYF
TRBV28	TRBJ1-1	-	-	TGTGCCAGCAGTTTGCAGACAGCTGAAGCTTTCTTT	CASSLQTAEAFF
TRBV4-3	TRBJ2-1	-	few	TGCGCCAGCAGCCAAGATCACCCCATGGGTCGTTACAATGAGCAGTTCTTC	CASSQDHPMGRYNEQFF
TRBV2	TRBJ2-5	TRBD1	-	TGTGCCAGCAGTGCGGACAGGCAAGAGACCCAGTACTTC	CASSADRQETQYF
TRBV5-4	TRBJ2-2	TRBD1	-	TGTGCCAGCAGCTCACAGGGGCCCGGGGAGCTGTTTTTT	CASSSQGPGELFF
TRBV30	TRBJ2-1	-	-	TGTGCCTGGAGTAAGGAACTAGTTCTCTACAATGAGCAGTTCTTC	CAWSKELVLYNEQFF
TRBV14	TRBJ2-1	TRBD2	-	TGTGCCAGCAGCCAAGATGGGACTAGCGCCTATTCTTACAATGAGCAGTTCTTC	CASSQDGTSAYSYNEQFF
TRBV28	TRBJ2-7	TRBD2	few	TGTGCCAGCAGCCCCGGGACTAGCGGGTACGAGCAGTACTTC	CASSPGTSGYEQYF
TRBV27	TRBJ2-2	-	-	TGTGCCAGCAGTCCGGGTACCGGGGAGCTGTTTTTT	CASSPGTGELFF
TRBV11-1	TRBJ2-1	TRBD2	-	TGTGCCAGCAGTGGATTACGTAGCGGGAGGGCGGGTGAGGAGCAGTTCTTC	CASSGLRSGRAGEEQFF
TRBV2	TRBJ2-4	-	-	TGTGCCAGCAGTGTAGACCAGGGCAAAAACATTCAGTACTTC	CASSVDQGKNIQYF
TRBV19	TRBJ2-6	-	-	TGTGCCAGTAGTATGACCCGCTTCAGGGGCTCTGGGGCCAACGTCCTGACTTTC	CASSMTRFRGSGANVLTF
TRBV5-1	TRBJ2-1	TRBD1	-	TGCGCCAGCAGCTTGGAGGGGGCGAGCTCCTACAATGAGCAGTTCTTC	CASSLEGASSYNEQFF
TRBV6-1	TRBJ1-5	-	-	TGTGCCAGCAGTGCCCTCGCCGAGGCAGGGAGGGGGTATGGCAATCAGCCCCAGCATTTT	CASSALAEAGRGYGNQPQHF
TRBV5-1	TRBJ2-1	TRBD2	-	TGCGCCAGCAGCTTAGCCAGCGGGAGTATCAATGAGCAGTTCTTC	CASSLASGSINEQFF
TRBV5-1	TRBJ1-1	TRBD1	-	TGCGCCAGCAGCTCCGGACAGGCGAACACTGAAGCTTTCTTT	CASSSGQANTEAFF
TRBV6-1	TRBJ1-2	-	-	TGTGCCAGCAGGTGGACAGACCCACTCTATGGCTACACCTTC	CASRWTDPLYGYTF
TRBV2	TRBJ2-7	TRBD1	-	TGTGCCAGCAGTGCAACCACTACCGGGACAGGACCCTACGAGCAGTACTTC	CASSATTTGTGPYEQYF
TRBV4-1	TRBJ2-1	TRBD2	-	TGCGCCAGCAGCCAAGAGGGTCTTAGGACTAGCGGTGAAAGGGATGAGCAGTTCTTC	CASSQEGLRTSGERDEQFF
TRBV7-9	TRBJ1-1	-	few	TGTGCCAGCAGCTTAGTACAGCTACCGAACACTGAAGCTTTCTTT	CASSLVQLPNTEAFF
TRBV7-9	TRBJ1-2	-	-	TGTGCCAGCAGCTCGCCTCTTACTCAGGGAGGCTACACCTTC	CASSSPLTQGGYTF
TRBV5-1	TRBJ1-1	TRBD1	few	TGCGCCAGCAGCCCGGGACAGCCGAACACTGAAGCTTTCTTT	CASSPGQPNTEAFF
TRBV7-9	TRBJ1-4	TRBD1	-	TGTGCCAGCAGCCCAGGGGGAAAACTGTTTTTT	CASSPGGKLFF
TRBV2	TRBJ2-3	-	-	TGTGCCAGCTGGGACTTTGGGACAGATACGCAGTATTTT	CASWDFGTDTQYF
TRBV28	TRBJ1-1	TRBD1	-	TGTGCCAGCAGCAAACTCGGGACAGTCAACACTGAAGCTTTCTTT	CASSKLGTVNTEAFF
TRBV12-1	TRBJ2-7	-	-	TGTGCCAGCAGCACTACTAGCGGGAGCTCCTACGAGCAGTACTTC	CASSTTSGSSYEQYF